This T cell receptor beta chain appears in the sequencing data of a study of blood T cell repertoires in COVID-19. The germline V gene has CDR1 KGHDR and CDR2 SFDVKD. CDR3 length equals 14 residues. Germline trimming cut 4 bases from V and 4 bases from J; bases unmatched to any gene: 5. Only in-frame clones appear in the TCRdb table, and some are missing; sequencing was by immunoSEQ multiplex PCR. The repertoire holds roughly 86,000 clones, with roughly 86% as singletons. The sequence was collected from a man between 35 and 55 years old with acute or convalescent COVID-19. Sequenced material: peripheral blood. V is TRBV24-1 and J is TRBJ2-5; 7 bases map to TRBD1. CDR3 sequence (DNA): TGTGCCACCAGTGAAGGACAGGTGGGAGAGACCCAGTACTTC. Residues: CATSEGQVGETQYF.